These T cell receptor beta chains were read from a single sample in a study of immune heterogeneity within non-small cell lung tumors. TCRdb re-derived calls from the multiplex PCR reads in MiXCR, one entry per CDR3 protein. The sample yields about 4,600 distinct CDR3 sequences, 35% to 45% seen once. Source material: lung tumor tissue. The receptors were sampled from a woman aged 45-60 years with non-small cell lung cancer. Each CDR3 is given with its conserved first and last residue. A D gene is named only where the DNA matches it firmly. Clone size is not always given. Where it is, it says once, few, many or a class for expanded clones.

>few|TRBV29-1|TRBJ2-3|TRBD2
CSVEGTSGGRFTDTQYF
TGCAGCGTTGAGGGGACTAGCGGGGGGAGATTCACAGATACGCAGTATTTT
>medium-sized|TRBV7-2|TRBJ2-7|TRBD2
CASIPGSGGYEQYF
TGTGCCAGCATCCCGGGCTCGGGAGGGTACGAGCAGTACTTC
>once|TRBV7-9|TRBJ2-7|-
CASSRDTTYEQYF
TGTGCCAGCAGCCGGGACACCACCTACGAGCAGTACTTC
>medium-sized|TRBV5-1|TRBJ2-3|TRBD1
CASSLTGVADTQYF
TGCGCCAGCAGCTTGACAGGGGTCGCAGATACGCAGTATTTT
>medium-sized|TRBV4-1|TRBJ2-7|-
CASSQERSIQRSPYEQYF
TGCGCCAGCAGCCAAGAACGAAGTATCCAGCGGAGTCCCTACGAGCAGTACTTC
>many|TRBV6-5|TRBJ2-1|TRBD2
CASSYSRVAGAGEQFF
TGTGCCAGCAGTTACTCCCGGGTAGCGGGAGCGGGAGAGCAGTTCTTC
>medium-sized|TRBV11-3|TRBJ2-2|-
CALRDTNTGELFF
TGTGCCCTAAGGGACACGAACACCGGGGAGCTGTTTTTT
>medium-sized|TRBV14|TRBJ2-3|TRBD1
CASSWTGVDTQYF
TGTGCCAGCAGCTGGACAGGAGTGGATACGCAGTATTTT
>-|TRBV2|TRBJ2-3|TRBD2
CASSGLTSGPSTDTQYF
TGTGCCAGCAGTGGGCTGACTAGCGGACCTAGCACAGATACGCAGTATTTT
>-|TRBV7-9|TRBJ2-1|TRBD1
CASSLRSGGPYNEQFF
TGTGCCAGCAGCTTGAGGTCAGGGGGTCCCTACAATGAGCAGTTCTTC
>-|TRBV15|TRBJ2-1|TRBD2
CATSATSGRANEQFF
TGTGCCACCAGCGCGACTAGCGGGAGGGCTAATGAGCAGTTCTTC
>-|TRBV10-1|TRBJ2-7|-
CASSEVSYEQYF
TGCGCCAGCAGTGAGGTCAGTTACGAGCAGTACTTC
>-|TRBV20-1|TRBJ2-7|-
CSARTTAEAVF
TGCAGTGCTAGGACTACCGCGGAAGCAGTCTTC
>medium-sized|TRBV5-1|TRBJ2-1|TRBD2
CASSLEEGGRNNEQFF
TGCGCCAGCAGCTTGGAGGAGGGAGGGCGGAACAATGAGCAGTTCTTC
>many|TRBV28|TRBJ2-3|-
CASSQQGATDTQYF
TGTGCCAGCAGTCAACAGGGTGCGACAGATACGCAGTATTTT
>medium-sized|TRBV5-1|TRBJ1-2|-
CASSRVLARGGLYGYTF
TGCGCCAGCAGTCGGGTTCTAGCAAGGGGGGGCCTGTATGGCTACACCTTC
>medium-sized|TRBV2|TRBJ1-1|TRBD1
CASSVQGPDTEAFF
TGTGCCAGCAGTGTACAGGGGCCGGACACTGAAGCTTTCTTT
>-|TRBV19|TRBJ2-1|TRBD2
CASSIDTSGWSYNEQFF
TGTGCCAGTAGTATAGATACTAGCGGATGGTCCTACAATGAGCAGTTCTTC
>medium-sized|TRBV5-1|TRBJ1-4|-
CASSLGKLFF
TGCGCCAGCAGCTTGGGCAAACTGTTTTTT
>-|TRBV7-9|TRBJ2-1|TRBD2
CASSLGTSNEQFF
TGTGCCAGCAGCTTAGGGACTAGCAATGAGCAGTTCTTC
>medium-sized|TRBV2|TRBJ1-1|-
CASRDNGNTEAFF
TGTGCCAGCAGGGACAATGGGAACACTGAAGCTTTCTTT
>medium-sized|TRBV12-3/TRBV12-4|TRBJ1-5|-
CASSLHGPALGQPQHF
TGTGCCAGCAGTTTACACGGGCCCGCTCTTGGGCAGCCCCAGCATTTT
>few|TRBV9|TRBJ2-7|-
CASSGGGGGPVVEQYF
TGTGCCAGCAGCGGGGGGGGGGGGGGGCCGGTTGTAGAGCAGTACTTC
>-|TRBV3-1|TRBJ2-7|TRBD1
CASSQDSGGIYEQYF
TGTGCCAGCAGCCAAGATTCAGGGGGCATTTACGAGCAGTACTTC